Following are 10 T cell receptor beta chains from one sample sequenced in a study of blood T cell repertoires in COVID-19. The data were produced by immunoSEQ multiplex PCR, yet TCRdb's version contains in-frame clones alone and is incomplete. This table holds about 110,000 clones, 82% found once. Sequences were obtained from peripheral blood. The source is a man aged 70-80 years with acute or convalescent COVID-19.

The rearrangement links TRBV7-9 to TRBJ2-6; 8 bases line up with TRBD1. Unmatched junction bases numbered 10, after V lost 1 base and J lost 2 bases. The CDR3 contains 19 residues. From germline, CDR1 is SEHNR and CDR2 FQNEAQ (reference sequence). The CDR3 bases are TGTGCCAGCAGCTTAGTGGTGGTGACAGGGGACCCTGGGGCCAACGTCCTGACTTTC. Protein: CASSLVVVTGDPGANVLTF.

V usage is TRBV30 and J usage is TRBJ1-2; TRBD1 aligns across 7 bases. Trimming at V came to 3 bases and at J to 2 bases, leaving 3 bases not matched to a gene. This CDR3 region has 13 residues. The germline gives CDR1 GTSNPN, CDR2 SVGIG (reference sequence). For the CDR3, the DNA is TGTGCCTGGAGCATCAGGGGGAACTATGGCTACACCTTC. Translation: CAWSIRGNYGYTF.

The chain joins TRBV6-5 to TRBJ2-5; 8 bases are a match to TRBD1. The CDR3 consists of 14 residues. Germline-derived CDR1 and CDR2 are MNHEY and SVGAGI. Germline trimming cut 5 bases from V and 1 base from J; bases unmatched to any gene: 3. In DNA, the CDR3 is TGTGCCAGCAGTCCACAGGGGGTCCAAGAGACCCAGTACTTC. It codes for CASSPQGVQETQYF.

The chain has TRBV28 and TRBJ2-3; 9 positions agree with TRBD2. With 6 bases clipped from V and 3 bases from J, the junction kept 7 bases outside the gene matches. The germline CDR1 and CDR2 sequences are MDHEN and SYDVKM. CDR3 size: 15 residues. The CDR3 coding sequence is TGTGCCAGCAGGACCTTTCTAGCGGGAACAGATACGCAGTATTTT. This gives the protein CASRTFLAGTDTQYF.

The CDR3 protein is CAISEDREFPQPQHF. CDR3 coding DNA: TGTGCCATCAGTGAGGACAGGGAATTCCCTCAGCCCCAGCATTTT. This chain connects TRBV10-3 to TRBJ1-5, with TRBD1 matching over 7 bases. J lost 6 bases, V lost 2 bases, and 7 bases had no gene match. The CDR3 is made up of 15 amino acids. CDR1 ENHRY and CDR2 SYGVKD come from the germline V gene.

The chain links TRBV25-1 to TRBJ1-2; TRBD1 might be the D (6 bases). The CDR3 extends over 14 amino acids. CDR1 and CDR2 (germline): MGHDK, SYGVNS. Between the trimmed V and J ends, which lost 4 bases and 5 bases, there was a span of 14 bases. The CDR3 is CASSARTVPYGYTF. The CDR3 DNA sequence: TGTGCCAGCAGTGCCCGGACAGTACCTTATGGCTACACCTTC.

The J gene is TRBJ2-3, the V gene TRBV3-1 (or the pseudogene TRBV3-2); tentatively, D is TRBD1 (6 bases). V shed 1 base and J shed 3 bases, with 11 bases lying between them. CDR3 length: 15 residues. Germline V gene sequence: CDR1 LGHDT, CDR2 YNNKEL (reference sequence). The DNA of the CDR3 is TGTGCCAGCAGCCAAGGTGGGGGCCGTACAGATACGCAGTATTTT. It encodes CASSQGGGRTDTQYF.

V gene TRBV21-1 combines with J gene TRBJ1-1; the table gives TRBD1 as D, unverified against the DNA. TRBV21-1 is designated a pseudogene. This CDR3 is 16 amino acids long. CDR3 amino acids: CASIVSGQGKNTEAFF. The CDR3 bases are TGTGCCAGCATCGTCTCTGGACAGGGTAAGAACACTGAAGCTTTCTTT.

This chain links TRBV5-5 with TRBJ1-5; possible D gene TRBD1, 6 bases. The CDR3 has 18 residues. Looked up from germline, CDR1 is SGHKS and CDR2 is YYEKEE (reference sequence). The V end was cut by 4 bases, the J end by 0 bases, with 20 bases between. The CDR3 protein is CASSPIRTENYSNQPQHF. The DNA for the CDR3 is TGTGCCAGCAGCCCCATCCGGACAGAGAATTATAGCAATCAGCCCCAGCATTTT.

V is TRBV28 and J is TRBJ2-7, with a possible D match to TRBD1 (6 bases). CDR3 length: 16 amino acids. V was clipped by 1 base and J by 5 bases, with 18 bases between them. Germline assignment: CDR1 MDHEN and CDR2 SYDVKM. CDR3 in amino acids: CASSLSPMQGWNEQYF. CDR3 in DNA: TGTGCCAGCAGTTTATCTCCGATGCAGGGGTGGAACGAGCAGTACTTC.